This TCR beta chain stems from a study of T-cell reconstitution after alpha-beta-depleted transplantation in children. Study outcomes and limitations: Counts and diversity of T cells one year after transplant came mostly from newly produced T cells. Several hundred expanded graft clones reportedly were the source of alpha-beta T cells about two months after transplant.

The V and J ends lost 3 bases and 7 bases respectively, with 15 bases between them. CDR1 is GTSNPN, CDR2 SVGIG, per germline (reference sequence). The CDR3 is made up of 14 amino acids. Unique molecular identifiers were incorporated when the TCRbeta library was constructed. TCRdb used MiXCR to reprocess the PCR reads, holding one entry per CDR3 protein. The sample consists of about 110,000 distinct CDR3 sequences, about a tenth of them appearing once. Note on this clonotype: Its antigen is still unknown.

The receptor comes from a boy younger than 10 with acute lymphoblastic leukemia, due to receive a stem cell transplant. The chain recombines TRBV30 with TRBJ2-2, with D perhaps matching TRBD2 (6 bases). The sample in question was PBMCs, obtained before TCRalphabeta/CD19-depleted stem cell transplant. The CDR3 region is CAWRGRRAGGELFF. In DNA, the CDR3 is TGTGCCTGGAGGGGACGGAGGGCCGGCGGGGAGCTGTTTTTT.